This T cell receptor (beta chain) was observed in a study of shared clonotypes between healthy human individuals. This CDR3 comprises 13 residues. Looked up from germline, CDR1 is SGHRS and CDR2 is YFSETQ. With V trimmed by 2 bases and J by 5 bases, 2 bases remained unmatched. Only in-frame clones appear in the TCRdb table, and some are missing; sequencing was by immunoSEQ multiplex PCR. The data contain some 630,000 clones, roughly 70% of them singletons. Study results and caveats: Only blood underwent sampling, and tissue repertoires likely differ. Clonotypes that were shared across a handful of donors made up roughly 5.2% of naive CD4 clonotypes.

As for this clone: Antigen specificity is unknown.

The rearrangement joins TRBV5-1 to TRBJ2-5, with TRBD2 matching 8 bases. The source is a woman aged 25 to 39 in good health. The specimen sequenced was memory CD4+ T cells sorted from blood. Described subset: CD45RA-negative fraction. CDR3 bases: TGCGCCAGCAGCTTTTCTAGCGGGGAGACCCAGTACTTC. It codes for CASSFSSGETQYF.